The 26 T cell receptor beta chains listed next were all sequenced from one sample in a study of Ad26.COV2.S vaccination and SARS-CoV-2 variants. Sample treatment: roughly 18 received Ad26.COV2.S at low or high dose, single or two shots; a few received placebo; per-sample allocation not given. It was on day 63 after the first vaccine or placebo injection that samples were taken. The method was immunoSEQ multiplex PCR; TCRdb's version includes in-frame clones alone and lacks a portion of them. The top ten hold approximately 3.5% of the sample, which has about 350,000 clones, roughly 85% seen once. The source material was peripheral blood, sampled in a trial of Ad26.COV2.S vaccine versus placebo. The receptors stem from a person between 18 and 65 years old who received the Ad26.COV2.S COVID-19 vaccine or a placebo.

The chain recombines TRBV28 with TRBJ1-1, with D possibly being TRBD1 (5 bases). The CDR3 is 11 residues long. The V end lost 6 bases, the J end lost 8 bases, and 10 bases lay between the germline ends. Germline assignment: CDR1 MDHEN and CDR2 SYDVKM. The CDR3 loop reads CASRGHREAFF. Written as DNA, the CDR3 is TGTGCCAGCAGGGGGCACAGGGAAGCTTTCTTT.

The chain links TRBV18 to TRBJ1-4; TRBD1 agrees at 7 bases. Losses at the gene ends were 6 bases for V and 6 bases for J; bases not matched to a gene: 7. The CDR3 contains 14 residues. CDR1 and CDR2 (germline): KGHSH, LQKENI. The CDR3 region is CASSRTGRDEKLFF. The DNA for the CDR3 is TGTGCCAGCTCCCGGACAGGACGTGATGAAAAACTGTTTTTT.

This chain uses TRBV15 with TRBJ2-5; 11 bases line up with TRBD2. The V and J ends lost 2 bases and 4 bases, in that order; junction bases with no gene match: 15. Germline assignment: CDR1 LNHNV and CDR2 YYDKDF (reference sequence). The CDR3 spans 19 residues. This chain's CDR3 is CATSRTPMRIAGGLETQYF. CDR3 coding DNA: TGTGCCACCAGCAGAACTCCCATGCGAATAGCGGGGGGGTTAGAGACCCAGTACTTC. Complete variable domain (other parts from reference TRBV15 and TRBJ2-5): DAMVIQNPRYQVTQFGKPVTLSCSQTLNHNVMYWYQQKSSQAPKLLFHYYDKDFNNEADTPDNFQSRRPNTSFCFLDIRSPGLGDTAMYLCATSRTPMRIAGGLETQYFGPGTRLLVL.

V and J are TRBV14 and TRBJ2-7; tentatively, D is TRBD2 (5 bases). The CDR3 is 13 amino acids. V was shortened by 4 bases and J by 4 bases, with 11 bases between the two germline ends. In germline, CDR1 is SGHDN, CDR2 FVKESK. The CDR3 DNA reads as TGTGCCAGCAGCCTTTGGACGGGGTACGAGCAGTACTTC. It translates to CASSLWTGYEQYF. Full variable domain (outside the CDR3, taken from reference TRBV14 and TRBJ2-7): EAGVTQFPSHSVIEKGQTVTLRCDPISGHDNLYWYRRVMGKEIKFLLHFVKESKQDESGMPNNRFLAERTGGTYSTLKVQPAELEDSGVYFCASSLWTGYEQYFGPGTRLTVT.

The chain combines TRBV4-3 with TRBJ2-3; 11 bases are shared with TRBD2. V was pared by 0 bases and J by 7 bases, with 12 bases of the junction left unmatched. Germline CDR1 and CDR2: LGHNA and YSLEER. The CDR3 has 18 amino acids. The CDR3: CASSQDTGTSGMTNTQYF. The CDR3 DNA follows: TGCGCCAGCAGCCAAGATACGGGGACTAGCGGAATGACGAATACGCAGTATTTT.

The chain combines TRBV28 with TRBJ2-7; either TRBD1 or TRBD2 may fit D (5 bases each). V lost 5 bases to trimming and J lost 2 bases, with 13 bases between them. The CDR3 contains 14 residues. From germline, CDR1 is MDHEN and CDR2 SYDVKM. The CDR3 sequence is CASSQGRRTYEQYF. The CDR3 bases are TGTGCCAGCAGTCAGGGACGGCGGACCTACGAGCAGTACTTC.

V and J are TRBV6-5 and TRBJ1-4; 7 nucleotides line up with TRBD1. Germline CDR1 MNHEY, CDR2 SVGAGI. The CDR3 is made up of 15 amino acids. With 2 bases clipped from V and 8 bases from J, the junction kept 8 bases outside the gene matches. The CDR3 here is CASSYRTGGDEKLFF. The DNA for the CDR3 is TGTGCCAGCAGTTACCGGACAGGCGGAGACGAAAAACTGTTTTTT.

V gene TRBV10-1 combines with J gene TRBJ2-1; D may match TRBD1 or TRBD2 (5 bases each). The CDR3 loop spans 13 amino acids. The germline V gene has CDR1 WNHNN and CDR2 SYGVQD (reference sequence). Trimming took off 5 bases at V and 4 bases at J, with 9 bases between the two ends. The CDR3 region has the DNA TGCGCCAGCAGTAGGGACGCTTACAATGAGCAGTTCTTC. This codes for CASSRDAYNEQFF.

This sequence joins TRBV29-1 and TRBJ2-3; unclear D gene. This CDR3 comprises 13 residues. Trimming removed 4 bases from V and 6 bases from J, with 14 bases in between. CDR1 and CDR2 (germline): SQVTM, ANQGSEA. The CDR3 protein is CSVGGYPPDTQYF. As DNA, the CDR3 is TGCAGCGTTGGAGGCTACCCCCCCGATACGCAGTATTTT.

The chain has TRBV5-5 and TRBJ1-2; 8 nucleotides line up with TRBD1. V lost 4 bases, J lost 8 bases, and 10 bases stayed unmatched. CDR3 size: 14 residues. Looked up from germline, CDR1 is SGHKS and CDR2 is YYEKEE (reference sequence). CDR3: CASSPRQGQEGYTF. CDR3 coding DNA: TGTGCCAGCAGCCCCCGCCAGGGACAGGAGGGCTACACCTTC. Complete variable domain (other parts from reference TRBV5-5 and TRBJ1-2): DAGVTQSPTHLIKTRGQQVTLRCSPISGHKSVSWYQQVLGQGPQFIFQYYEKEERGRGNFPDRFSARQFPNYSSELNVNALLLGDSALYLCASSPRQGQEGYTFGSGTRLTVV.

Only one count was recorded for this clone. V usage is TRBV7-9 and J usage is TRBJ1-1; D unresolved. The V gene lost 5 bases and the J gene lost 5 bases, with 15 bases spanning the gap. There are 14 residues in the CDR3. CDR1 and CDR2 from the germline V gene are SEHNR and FQNEAQ (reference sequence). As DNA, the CDR3 is TGTGCCAGCAGCCCCCCGTCAGGATTTACTGAAGCTTTCTTT. It specifies CASSPPSGFTEAFF.

This chain links TRBV9 with TRBJ1-1, with a possible D match to TRBD1 (5 bases). This CDR3 is 15 amino acids long. The V gene's germline CDR1 is SGDLS and CDR2 YYNGEE. V lost 1 base, J lost 6 bases, and 16 bases lay in between. The CDR3 loop is CASSVHGGVVAEAFF. CDR3 coding DNA: TGTGCCAGCAGCGTACATGGAGGGGTAGTCGCTGAAGCTTTCTTT.

The J gene is TRBJ2-4, the V gene TRBV11-2, with D maybe TRBD1 (6 bases). The germline V gene has CDR1 SGHAT and CDR2 FQNNGV. The CDR3 spans 13 residues. V was shortened by 5 bases and J by 6 bases, with 11 bases between the two germline ends. Written as DNA, the CDR3 is TGTGCCAGCAGCCATATGGACAGAAACATTCAGTACTTC. It encodes CASSHMDRNIQYF. The full variable domain, with the rest looked up from reference TRBV11-2 and TRBJ2-4, is EAGVAQSPRYKIIEKRQSVAFWCNPISGHATLYWYQQILGQGPKLLIQFQNNGVVDDSQLPKDRFSAERLKGVDSTLKIQPAKLEDSAVYLCASSHMDRNIQYFGAGTRLSVL.

The chain has TRBV7-2 and TRBJ2-3; D remains ambiguous. The CDR3 runs to 12 residues. CDR1 is SGHTA and CDR2 is FQGNSA in the germline V gene. V lost 3 bases and J 0 bases, leaving 1 base between the germline ends. CDR3: CASSFSTDTQYF. CDR3 DNA: TGTGCCAGCAGCTTCAGCACAGATACGCAGTATTTT.

This clone was recorded once. The chain combines TRBV7-2 with TRBJ2-5, with 10 positions matching TRBD2. With V trimmed by 4 bases and J by 4 bases, 6 bases remained unmatched. Germline V gives CDR1 SGHTA, CDR2 FQGNSA. The CDR3 spans 15 residues. Written as DNA, the CDR3 is TGTGCCAGCAGCTCTAAGCGGGGGGGTGGAGAGACCCAGTACTTC. Its translation is CASSSKRGGGETQYF.

Only one count was recorded for this clone. V gene TRBV9 combines with J gene TRBJ1-2, with D tentatively TRBD1 (6 bases). V was pared by 0 bases and J by 2 bases, with 17 bases between. CDR1 and CDR2 from the germline V gene are SGDLS and YYNGEE. There are 17 residues in the CDR3. The CDR3 nucleotides are TGTGCCAGCAGCGTAGGCCCCCAGACAGGCTCCAACTATGGCTACACCTTC. It codes for CASSVGPQTGSNYGYTF.

This chain uses TRBV4-3 with TRBJ2-7; a weak D match, TRBD2 (5 bases). The CDR3 length is 13 residues. Germline V lookup: CDR1 LGHNA, CDR2 YSLEER. V shed 4 bases and J shed 6 bases, with 13 bases lying between them. Here the CDR3 reads CASSRSGIREQYF. The CDR3 DNA follows: TGCGCCAGCAGCCGGTCGGGGATCCGCGAGCAGTACTTC.

The genes are TRBV15 and TRBJ1-1; no reliable D call. The CDR3 is made up of 13 amino acids. The germline gives CDR1 LNHNV, CDR2 YYDKDF (reference sequence). The ends were cut back, 0 bases at V and 4 bases at J, with 6 bases in the middle. This chain's CDR3 is CATSREPTTEAFF. The CDR3 region has the DNA TGTGCCACCAGCAGAGAACCGACCACTGAAGCTTTCTTT.

The CDR3 DNA reads as TGTGCCAGCACTGGGACGCGGGGCTACACCTTC. Translating it yields CASTGTRGYTF. The chain recombines TRBV7-2 with TRBJ1-2, with D possibly TRBD1 on 5 matching bases. The germline gives CDR1 SGHTA, CDR2 FQGNSA. Trimming left V 7 bases short and J 8 bases short, with 11 bases between. CDR3 length: 11 amino acids.

This clone was seen more than once but under ten times. The chain combines TRBV5-8 with TRBJ1-2; 7 bases match TRBD1. The V gene's germline CDR1 is SGHTS and CDR2 YDEGEE. The V segment lost 3 bases and the J segment 4 bases; nucleotides outside the gene matches: 6. The CDR3 is 14 residues long. This CDR3 is CASSSRTGRYGYTF. The CDR3 region has the DNA TGTGCCAGCAGCTCGCGGACAGGCCGCTATGGCTACACCTTC.

J is TRBJ1-2 and V is TRBV12-5, with 7 bases fitting TRBD1. The CDR3 loop spans 12 amino acids. Trimming removed 3 bases from V and 5 bases from J; junction bases left unmatched: 0. Germline V gene lookup returns CDR1 LGHNT and CDR2 FRNRAP. The CDR3 here is CASGLQGYGYTF. CDR3 nucleotides: TGTGCTAGTGGTTTACAGGGGTATGGCTACACCTTC.

This sequence joins TRBV5-1 and TRBJ2-7; TRBD2 agrees at 13 bases. Trimming at V came to 3 bases and at J to 8 bases, leaving 5 bases not matched to a gene. Germline V gene sequence: CDR1 SGHRS, CDR2 YFSETQ. The CDR3 consists of 14 residues. The chain's CDR3 is CASSSGTSGIKQYF. The CDR3 DNA follows: TGCGCCAGCAGCTCAGGGACTAGCGGGATTAAGCAGTACTTC.

The V call is TRBV2, the J call TRBJ2-2, with TRBD1 matching 8 bases. Germline lookup yields CDR1 SNHLY and CDR2 FYNNEI. Unmatched junction bases numbered 9, after V lost 8 bases and J lost 1 base. The CDR3 has 16 residues. CDR3 nucleotide sequence: TGTGCCAGCGCGGGCAGGGGGCGAGAGAACACCGGGGAGCTGTTTTTT. Translating it yields CASAGRGRENTGELFF. Using reference TRBV2 and TRBJ2-2 for the parts outside the CDR3, the full variable domain is EPEVTQTPSHQVTQMGQEVILRCVPISNHLYFYWYRQILGQKVEFLVSFYNNEISEKSEIFDDQFSVERPDGSNFTLKIRSTKLEDSAMYFCASAGRGRENTGELFFGEGSRLTVL.

The chain uses TRBV19 and TRBJ2-7, with D perhaps matching TRBD2 (5 bases). This CDR3 is 14 amino acids long. V shed 3 bases and J shed 0 bases, with 9 bases lying between them. CDR1 is LNHDA and CDR2 is SQIVND in the germline V gene (reference sequence). The CDR3 region has the DNA TGTGCCAGTAGTATCCGGGGTACCTCCTACGAGCAGTACTTC. This codes for CASSIRGTSYEQYF.

The V and J genes are TRBV9 and TRBJ2-5; D possibly corresponds to TRBD2 (5 bases). V was shortened by 3 bases and J by 2 bases, with 17 bases between the two germline ends. Germline V CDR1 and CDR2: SGDLS, YYNGEE. The CDR3 consists of 16 residues. CDR3: CASSALGVLPQETQYF. CDR3 DNA sequence: TGTGCCAGCAGCGCGCTCGGGGTGCTGCCACAAGAGACCCAGTACTTC. Full variable domain (outside the CDR3, taken from reference TRBV9 and TRBJ2-5): DSGVTQTPKHLITATGQRVTLRCSPRSGDLSVYWYQQSLDQGLQFLIQYYNGEERAKGNILERFSAQQFPDLHSELNLSSLELGDSALYFCASSALGVLPQETQYFGPGTRLLVL.

The chain recombines TRBV18 with TRBJ2-5; 8 bases are a match to TRBD1. The CDR3 is 16 amino acids. J gave up 2 bases and V 3 bases, and 8 bases lay outside the gene matches. CDR1 and CDR2 (germline): KGHSH, LQKENI. CDR3 sequence (DNA): TGTGCCAGCTCACCCGCTGTAGGGGACAGGCAAGAGACCCAGTACTTC. Its protein is CASSPAVGDRQETQYF.